This TCR beta chain originates from a study of cytomegalovirus exposure and HLA in healthy donors. The study's findings and limits: TCR sequences were mostly rare, though some public TCRs occurred in many donors. In an earlier analysis, productive rearrangement rates for most beta V segments clustered near 87% or 30%.

Trimming took 6 bases from V and 4 from J; bases not matched to a gene: 2. The length of the CDR3 is 13 residues. Germline CDR1 reads MNHEY; CDR2 reads SVGAGI. On this clone: The antigen is undetermined. Other DNA sequences of this sample code for an identical CDR3.

Primers included in the PCR were 60 Vbeta and 13 Jbeta primers. This table comes from immunoSEQ multiplex PCR, and its TCRdb copy is limited to in-frame clones, with some not included. The data contain under 110,000 clones, roughly three quarters of them seen just once; the ten biggest clones take up 3.5% to 5%. Sequencing input: PBMCs. The clonotype was recovered from a middle-aged man in good health and CMV-seronegative. The chain is built from TRBV6-5 and TRBJ1-4; 7 bases fit TRBD1. The CDR3: CASRGQDNEKLFF. The CDR3 nucleotides read TGTGCCAGCAGAGGACAGGATAATGAAAAACTGTTTTTT.